This T cell receptor (beta chain) came from a study of shared clonotypes between healthy human individuals. Study observations and caveats: A reduction in generation probabilities was seen for non-shared clonotypes relative to those shared by all four donors.

CD45RO-negative CD8 cells positively selected for CCR7 made up the naive population, which excluded terminally differentiated effector memory CD45RA+ cells. Deep-level settings were used for running the assay. TCRdb keeps only in-frame clones here, not all; method: immunoSEQ multiplex PCR. The data contain 750,000 to 1,000,000 clones, more than 85% of them singletons. A remark on this clone: What it binds is unknown.

This TCR came from a man under 40 in good health. Sequencing used naive CD8+ T cells sorted from blood.

CDR3 residues: CASSGNLGQSSYEQYF. CDR3 sequence (DNA): TGTGCCAGCAGTGGAAACTTGGGACAGAGCTCCTACGAGCAGTACTTC. The chain joins TRBV6-1 to TRBJ2-7, with 7 bases lining up with TRBD1. The germline V gene encodes CDR1 MNHNS and CDR2 SASEGT. V dropped 4 bases and J dropped 0; count of bases not matched to a gene: 9. This CDR3 region has 16 residues.